This entry features one TCR beta chain sequence. The sample comes from a study of T cells in Graves' hyperthyroidism and ophthalmopathy. RNA transcripts yielded amplified TCR beta CDR3 regions. The HTBI set primed first-round TCR CDR3 RT-PCR. From the multiplex PCR reads, TCRdb called clonotypes with MiXCR, one entry per CDR3 protein. The sample carries hundreds of thousands of distinct CDR3 sequences, about 22% recorded once. This CDR3 has 14 residues. Trimming pared 3 bases from V and 2 bases from J, leaving 11 bases between. Germline V lookup: CDR1 GTSNPN, CDR2 SVGIG (reference sequence). This receptor was identified in a woman aged 65 to 85 with Graves' ophthalmopathy. Sequenced input: blood. The V and J genes are TRBV30 and TRBJ1-3; D might be TRBD1 (5 bases). The CDR3 protein is CAWSRQGPGNTIYF. DNA of the CDR3: TGTGCCTGGAGCCGGCAGGGTCCTGGAAACACCATATATTTT.